These T cell receptor beta chains were read from a single sample in a study of T cells in narcolepsy. TCRdb's table, derived via immunoSEQ multiplex PCR, lists solely in-frame clones and lacks some. The sample has around 16,000 clones, roughly 85% seen once. The material sequenced was memory (CD45RA-) CD4+ T cells from blood. Every receptor here comes from a human donor in good health. CDR3s include the opening cysteine and the closing phenylalanine or tryptophan. Clone size is shown for a subset of rows, as once, few, many or a class of expanded clone.

CDR3aa: CASSFRARVLQYF; j_gene: TRBJ2-3; abundance: NA; v_gene: TRBV7-2
CDR3aa: CASSFYGAVETGELFF; j_gene: TRBJ2-2; abundance: NA; v_gene: TRBV11-3
CDR3aa: CASSGAGIGELFF; j_gene: TRBJ2-2; abundance: NA; v_gene: TRBV5-1
CDR3aa: CASSDTGGREQYF; j_gene: TRBJ2-7; abundance: NA; v_gene: TRBV6-6
CDR3aa: CASAQGAQANYGYTF; j_gene: TRBJ1-2; abundance: once; v_gene: TRBV6-6
CDR3aa: CASSPRGSFQPQHF; j_gene: TRBJ1-5; abundance: NA; v_gene: TRBV27
CDR3aa: CAQPGPAANEQFF; j_gene: TRBJ2-1; abundance: NA; v_gene: TRBV30
CDR3aa: CASSFPGQGAGHEQFF; j_gene: TRBJ2-1; abundance: NA; v_gene: TRBV7-2
CDR3aa: CASSLGSNTEAFF; j_gene: TRBJ1-1; abundance: NA; v_gene: TRBV5-1
CDR3aa: CASSDRGRDNEQFF; j_gene: TRBJ2-1; abundance: NA; v_gene: TRBV2
CDR3aa: CASSRTTLYEQYF; j_gene: NA; abundance: NA; v_gene: TRBV7-2
CDR3aa: CASSPAAGGPGGEQFF; j_gene: TRBJ2-1; abundance: NA; v_gene: TRBV27
CDR3aa: CASSLEGGSRETQYF; j_gene: TRBJ2-5; abundance: once; v_gene: TRBV5-1
CDR3aa: CASSQMQGGTQYF; j_gene: TRBJ2-5; abundance: NA; v_gene: TRBV6-1
CDR3aa: CASSLEGQGRNEQFF; j_gene: TRBJ2-1; abundance: NA; v_gene: TRBV5-4
CDR3aa: CASMGSTGANTEAFF; j_gene: TRBJ1-1; abundance: NA; v_gene: TRBV19
CDR3aa: CASSWDREAFF; j_gene: TRBJ1-1; abundance: NA; v_gene: TRBV7-9
CDR3aa: CASSRQGSRSDEQYF; j_gene: TRBJ2-7; abundance: NA; v_gene: TRBV27
CDR3aa: CASSPAHAGAPKLQQFF; j_gene: TRBJ2-1; abundance: NA; v_gene: TRBV7-8
CDR3aa: CASSEEGSGSGELFF; j_gene: TRBJ2-2; abundance: NA; v_gene: TRBV25-1
CDR3aa: CASSVTGTISYEQYF; j_gene: TRBJ2-7; abundance: NA; v_gene: TRBV4-3
CDR3aa: CASSLEGAITEAFF; j_gene: TRBJ1-1; abundance: NA; v_gene: TRBV7-2
CDR3aa: CASSVTGVGGYTF; j_gene: TRBJ1-2; abundance: NA; v_gene: TRBV2
CDR3aa: CASSLARTGGSSGYGYTF; j_gene: TRBJ1-2; abundance: NA; v_gene: TRBV5-5
CDR3aa: CASSEETGGYNEQFF; j_gene: TRBJ2-1; abundance: few; v_gene: TRBV6-1
CDR3aa: CASKRREAYGYTF; j_gene: TRBJ1-2; abundance: NA; v_gene: TRBV19
CDR3aa: CASSLKVGTDTQYF; j_gene: TRBJ2-3; abundance: NA; v_gene: TRBV7-2
CDR3aa: CASSRQTGEQYF; j_gene: TRBJ2-7; abundance: NA; v_gene: TRBV6-1
CDR3aa: CASSLEAPVPPGGGDTQYF; j_gene: TRBJ2-3; abundance: NA; v_gene: TRBV7-2
CDR3aa: CAISEAGQGNTGELFF; j_gene: TRBJ2-2; abundance: NA; v_gene: TRBV10-3
CDR3aa: CASSHYGRANTEAFF; j_gene: TRBJ1-1; abundance: NA; v_gene: TRBV19
CDR3aa: CASSSLRLAGDTDTQYF; j_gene: TRBJ2-3; abundance: NA; v_gene: TRBV5-1
CDR3aa: CASNGGGRNTEAFF; j_gene: TRBJ1-1; abundance: NA; v_gene: TRBV4-3
CDR3aa: CASHPGTSGGDTQYF; j_gene: TRBJ2-3; abundance: NA; v_gene: TRBV5-1
CDR3aa: CASSRWTRHNEQFF; j_gene: TRBJ2-1; abundance: NA; v_gene: TRBV5-4
CDR3aa: CASSPLLPDDYKITNYGYTF; j_gene: TRBJ1-2; abundance: few; v_gene: TRBV18
CDR3aa: CASSYSGRNYEQYF; j_gene: TRBJ2-7; abundance: NA; v_gene: TRBV6-5
CDR3aa: CASTLQNTEAFF; j_gene: TRBJ1-1; abundance: NA; v_gene: TRBV2
CDR3aa: CASSWTENYGYTF; j_gene: TRBJ1-2; abundance: NA; v_gene: TRBV7-9
CDR3aa: CAIGEAGVTGELFF; j_gene: TRBJ2-2; abundance: NA; v_gene: TRBV10-3
CDR3aa: CASSPPSGRVSAEQYF; j_gene: TRBJ2-7; abundance: few; v_gene: TRBV18
CDR3aa: CASSLEHEQYF; j_gene: TRBJ2-7; abundance: NA; v_gene: TRBV5-6
CDR3aa: CASMGQGWHEQYF; j_gene: TRBJ2-7; abundance: NA; v_gene: TRBV27
CDR3aa: CASSPLGQSLVGSSYEQYF; j_gene: TRBJ2-7; abundance: NA; v_gene: TRBV5-1
CDR3aa: CAWSAGGDQPQHF; j_gene: TRBJ1-5; abundance: NA; v_gene: TRBV30
CDR3aa: CASSENRYEQYF; j_gene: TRBJ2-7; abundance: NA; v_gene: TRBV2
CDR3aa: CASKRPNTEAFF; j_gene: TRBJ1-1; abundance: NA; v_gene: TRBV6-5
CDR3aa: CASSPTLTGRFQPQHF; j_gene: TRBJ1-5; abundance: NA; v_gene: TRBV19
CDR3aa: CASSLSRSYGYTF; j_gene: TRBJ1-2; abundance: NA; v_gene: TRBV7-6
CDR3aa: CASSPQISGGTEAFF; j_gene: TRBJ1-1; abundance: NA; v_gene: TRBV18
CDR3aa: CASSIVLFYGYTF; j_gene: TRBJ1-2; abundance: few; v_gene: TRBV19
CDR3aa: CASSLQGEYGYTF; j_gene: TRBJ1-2; abundance: NA; v_gene: TRBV5-6
CDR3aa: CASSGTRSYEQYF; j_gene: TRBJ2-7; abundance: NA; v_gene: TRBV19